Below are 23 T cell receptor beta chains sequenced from a single sample in a study of regulatory T cells in long-lasting Graves disease. Time point here: newly diagnosed GD, antithyroid drugs for less than 3 months. Preparation of the TCR library used RNA extracted from PBMCs. Assembly of TCR beta libraries relied on iRepertoire HTBI primers together with Arm-PCR of CDR3 regions. MiXCR was run by TCRdb on the multiplex PCR reads, yielding one entry per CDR3 protein. The sample carries hundreds of thousands of distinct CDR3 sequences, around 15% recorded once. The input for sequencing was peripheral blood mononuclear cells (PBMCs), taken at new diagnosis, from a patient treated with antithyroid drugs. The origin of the receptors is a female donor with Graves disease.

This clonotype has only one observation. A much more abundant neighbour one base away suggests this may be a read error. The chain uses TRBV2 and TRBJ1-6, with unresolved D. CDR3 length: 14 residues. The V gene's germline CDR1 is SNHLY and CDR2 FYNNEI. CDR3 in amino acids: CTSSDISRNSPLHF. The CDR3 nucleotides read TGTACCAGCAGTGATATAAGTAGGAATTCACCCCTCCACTTT.

The V gene is TRBV4-1, the J gene TRBJ2-1; D is possibly TRBD1 or TRBD2 (6 bases each). V lost 10 bases to trimming and J lost 9 bases, with 25 bases between them. CDR1 is MGHRA, CDR2 YSYEKL, per germline. The length of the CDR3 is 15 residues. This CDR3 is CANRHLKGGRGEQFF. As DNA, the CDR3 is TGCGCCAACAGACATCTCAAGGGGGGTCGGGGTGAGCAGTTCTTC.

The chain is built from TRBV19 and TRBJ1-2; TRBD1 matches at 9 bases. The V segment lost 3 bases and the J segment 2 bases; nucleotides outside the gene matches: 7. The CDR3 runs to 16 residues. The germline V gene encodes CDR1 LNHDA and CDR2 SQIVND (reference sequence). CDR3 DNA: TGTGCCAGTAGTATGGCGATCGGACAGGGGAACTATGGCTACACCTTC. Translation gives CASSMAIGQGNYGYTF.

This clonotype was seen many times. The chain combines TRBV12-3 or TRBV12-4 with TRBJ2-7; no firm D call. This CDR3 region has 16 residues. V lost 6 bases and J 7 bases, leaving 25 bases between the germline ends. For the CDR3, the DNA is TGTGCCAGCAGCTCCCAGGCAGTAGGAGTCCGTCGGGAGCAGTACTTC. It yields the protein CASSSQAVGVRREQYF.

This clonotype showed up many times. The chain links TRBV27 to TRBJ1-2; D uncertain. The CDR3 consists of 13 residues. The V gene's germline CDR1 is MNHEY and CDR2 SMNVEV (reference sequence). Trimming shortened V by 1 base and J by 5 bases, and 8 bases separated the two germline ends. CDR3 bases: TGTGCCAGCAGTTTATTTCATGGATATGGCTACACCTTC. Protein sequence: CASSLFHGYGYTF.

This clonotype was detected ten times or more. The gene calls are TRBV6-1 and TRBJ2-2; D is ambiguous. The germline V gene encodes CDR1 MNHNS and CDR2 SASEGT. The CDR3 contains 12 residues. Trimming removed 4 bases from V and 5 bases from J, with 5 bases in between. DNA of the CDR3: TGTGCCAGCAGTGGGCGGACCGGGGAGCTGTTTTTT. Translating it yields CASSGRTGELFF.

This clonotype was seen ten or more times. V gene TRBV20-1 combines with J gene TRBJ2-3, with D possibly being TRBD2 (6 bases). The V end lost 0 bases, the J end lost 2 bases, and 15 bases lay between the germline ends. This CDR3 contains 16 residues. Germline-derived CDR1 and CDR2 are DFQATT and SNEGSKA (reference sequence). The CDR3 DNA reads TGCAGTGCTAGAGATGGCCTAGCGCGTGCCACAGATACGCAGTATTTT. Protein: CSARDGLARATDTQYF.

The sample holds many counts of this clonotype. The chain employs TRBV11-2 and TRBJ2-7; TRBD2 aligns across 9 bases. The CDR3 consists of 15 residues. With 8 bases clipped from V and 4 bases from J, the junction kept 12 bases outside the gene matches. The germline V gene encodes CDR1 SGHAT and CDR2 FQNNGV. CDR3 sequence: CASSASSGTRYEQYF. Written as DNA, the CDR3 is TGTGCCAGCTCCGCTTCTAGCGGGACCAGATACGAGCAGTACTTC.

This clonotype has more than one count but fewer than ten. This rearrangement joins TRBV20-1 to TRBJ1-1; D ambiguous. This CDR3 comprises 15 residues. V was pared by 6 bases and J by 1 base, with 18 bases between. The germline CDR1 and CDR2 sequences are DFQATT and SNEGSKA (reference sequence). As DNA, the CDR3 is TGCAGTGCACTGGACCGATCAGTTGGGAACACTGAAGCTTTCTTT. It codes for CSALDRSVGNTEAFF.

At least ten counts were recorded for this clonotype. The chain couples TRBV4-1 to TRBJ2-1; 16 bases fit TRBD2. CDR1 and CDR2 (germline): MGHRA, YSYEKL. This CDR3 has 15 residues. The V gene end was trimmed by 5 bases and the J gene end by 10 bases; junction bases not matched to a gene: 5. The CDR3 sequence: CASSGRGLAGGEQFF. DNA of the CDR3: TGCGCCAGCAGCGGAAGGGGACTAGCGGGGGGGGAGCAGTTCTTC.

This clonotype was seen repeatedly, ten times or more. V is TRBV9 and J is TRBJ2-7; TRBD2 is a possible D gene (5 bases). Germline V gene sequence: CDR1 SGDLS, CDR2 YYNGEE. The V end lost 0 bases, the J end lost 0 bases, and 13 bases lay between the germline ends. The CDR3 has 16 residues. The CDR3 reads CASSVGAAGVSYEQYF. CDR3 DNA: TGTGCCAGCAGCGTAGGGGCCGCGGGCGTCTCCTACGAGCAGTACTTC.

There are many counts of this clonotype. This chain links TRBV30 with TRBJ2-2, with 7 bases aligning to TRBD1. This CDR3 spans 14 amino acids. Germline loops: CDR1 GTSNPN, CDR2 SVGIG (reference sequence). V shed 8 bases, J shed 1 base, and the junction held 7 bases outside the gene matches. Written as DNA, the CDR3 is TGTGCCGGCCAGGGACAGAGGAACACCGGGGAGCTGTTTTTT. Protein sequence: CAGQGQRNTGELFF.

The sample holds many counts of this clonotype. The chain uses TRBV5-1 and TRBJ1-2; D is possibly TRBD1 (5 bases). The CDR3 length is 13 residues. Trimming shortened V by 0 bases and J by 6 bases, and 9 bases separated the two germline ends. Germline CDR1 is SGHRS and CDR2 is YFSETQ. The CDR3 spells CASSLEQVDGYTF. CDR3 nucleotides: TGCGCCAGCAGCTTGGAACAGGTGGATGGCTACACCTTC.

In the case of this clonotype: It is likely a read error: a sequence one base away is far more abundant. The chain links TRBV4-2 to TRBJ2-1; 12 positions match TRBD2. The CDR3 extends over 15 amino acids. The germline V gene has CDR1 LGHNA and CDR2 YNFKEQ. Trimming cost V 5 bases and J 12 bases; bases outside gene matches: 11. The CDR3 reads CASSSPSGGAHGQFF. The CDR3 bases are TGTGCCAGCAGCTCACCTAGCGGGGGGGCCCATGGGCAGTTCTTC.

This clonotype came up many times. The chain employs TRBV6-2 or TRBV6-3 and TRBJ1-3; weak D call: TRBD1 (5 bases). Germline lookup yields CDR1 MNHEY and CDR2 SVGEGT. The CDR3 extends over 14 amino acids. The V end was cut by 10 bases, the J end by 10 bases, with 23 bases between. The CDR3 protein is CATLGVGIGETIYF. CDR3 nucleotide sequence: TGTGCCACCCTAGGGGTCGGCATAGGGGAGACCATATATTTT.

This clonotype came up many times. The chain has TRBV4-3 and TRBJ2-3, with D unresolved. Germline V CDR1 and CDR2: LGHNA, YSLEER. The CDR3 is 14 amino acids. Between the trimmed V and J ends, which lost 0 bases and 4 bases, there was a span of 8 bases. For the CDR3, the DNA is TGCGCCAGCAGCCAAGATGCGCAGTCAGATACGCAGTATTTT. This gives the protein CASSQDAQSDTQYF.

This clonotype was detected many times. The chain links TRBV20-1 to TRBJ2-7, with TRBD1 as a possible D gene (6 bases). The CDR3 has 14 residues. Looked up from germline, CDR1 is DFQATT and CDR2 is SNEGSKA (reference sequence). The V end lost 3 bases, the J end lost 2 bases, and 14 bases lay between the germline ends. This CDR3 reads CSARARGTTYEQYF. The DNA for the CDR3 is TGCAGTGCTAGGGCCAGAGGGACAACCTACGAGCAGTACTTC.

This clonotype was found many times. This rearrangement joins TRBV20-1 to TRBJ2-5; 9 bases are a match to TRBD1. After removal of 6 bases from V and 2 bases from J, the junction contained 13 bases not matched to a gene. Germline CDR1 and CDR2: DFQATT and SNEGSKA (reference sequence). This CDR3 has 16 amino acids. The CDR3 nucleotides read TGCAGTGCACCCAGATGGGGGGGACAGGGACAAGAGACCCAGTACTTC. It yields the protein CSAPRWGGQGQETQYF.

Only a few counts were recorded for this clonotype. The rearrangement joins TRBV9 to TRBJ2-3; possible D gene TRBD2, 5 bases. The CDR3 extends over 17 amino acids. CDR1 and CDR2 (germline): SGDLS, YYNGEE. Trimming cost V 0 bases and J 0 bases, with 14 bases left between them. The CDR3 sequence: CASSVDLRRASTDTQYF. DNA of the CDR3: TGTGCCAGCAGCGTAGATCTCCGGCGGGCTAGCACAGATACGCAGTATTTT.

In this sample, this clonotype turned up a few times. The rearrangement uses TRBV19 and TRBJ2-1, with D perhaps TRBD1 (6 bases). Germline lookup yields CDR1 LNHDA and CDR2 SQIVND (reference sequence). The CDR3 has 13 residues. Trimming took 5 bases from V and 10 from J, leaving 15 bases between them. In nucleotides, the CDR3 is TGTGCCAGTAGTTCAGGGGTGATAGGCGAGCAGTTCTTC. The encoded protein is CASSSGVIGEQFF.

This clonotype was counted many times. The chain employs TRBV30 and TRBJ2-7; maybe TRBD2 (6 bases). V shed 8 bases and J shed 4 bases, with 12 bases lying between them. Per the germline V gene, CDR1 is GTSNPN and CDR2 is SVGIG (reference sequence). The CDR3 covers 11 residues. This CDR3 is CAAAGFYEQYF. CDR3 sequence (DNA): TGTGCCGCAGCGGGTTTTTACGAGCAGTACTTC.

This clonotype was counted ten times or more. The chain combines TRBV27 with TRBJ1-1; 9 nucleotides line up with TRBD1. The J segment lost 7 bases and the V segment lost 4 bases, leaving 10 bases of the junction unmatched. The germline V gene has CDR1 MNHEY and CDR2 SMNVEV (reference sequence). The CDR3 extends over 15 amino acids. CDR3 sequence: CASSSGTGLPGEAFF. CDR3 in DNA: TGTGCCAGCAGTTCAGGGACAGGGCTTCCGGGTGAAGCTTTCTTT.

This clonotype has a count of ten or more. This chain joins TRBV11-2 and TRBJ2-1; D is undetermined. The CDR3 is 14 residues long. Trimming removed 1 base at V and 15 bases at J, with 19 bases between. The germline V gene has CDR1 SGHAT and CDR2 FQNNGV. CDR3 nucleotides: TGTGCCAGCAGCTTAGTCTATTCGGAAGGTGTTCCGTTCTTC. Amino acid sequence: CASSLVYSEGVPFF.